This T cell receptor beta chain was sequenced during a study of CD8 T cells in ankylosing spondylitis. Regarding this clonotype: Its antigen is undetermined.

Quantitative 5'-RACE with molecular barcodes produced the TCR beta libraries. Using its own MiXCR run on the 5' RACE reads, TCRdb lists one record per CDR3 protein. The sample carries tens of thousands of distinct CDR3 sequences, about 17% recorded once. General observations from the study: In ankylosing spondylitis patients, matched synovial fluid reportedly showed significant enrichment of disease-linked clones. What appeared characteristic of ankylosing spondylitis blood was a TCR beta motif of eight highly homologous variants.

Germline-derived CDR1 and CDR2 are SGHVS and FNYEAQ. This CDR3 is built from 13 residues. Deletions cut 5 bases from V and 10 bases from J, with 15 bases between. This receptor was obtained from a male donor with ankylosing spondylitis or in good health (not recorded which). The sample comprised blood. The genes are TRBV7-6 and TRBJ2-1; D not resolved. CDR3 residues: CASSLTGIGEQFF. The CDR3 DNA sequence: TGTGCCAGCAGCCTGACCGGAATTGGGGAGCAGTTCTTC.